Listed below are T cell receptor beta chains from one sample, sequenced in a study of cytomegalovirus exposure and HLA in healthy donors. Sequenced by immunoSEQ multiplex PCR; TCRdb stores in-frame clones only, minus some. The data hold about 100,000 clones, with 75% to 85% observed a single time. Material: PBMCs. The origin of the receptors is a female donor in good health and CMV-seropositive. The CDR3 runs from the conserved cysteine through the conserved F or W. A D gene is named only where the DNA matches it firmly. Where a row states a size, it is once, few, many or the class of an expanded clone; other rows omit it.

CDR3 protein,CDR3 DNA,clone size,V gene,D gene,J gene
CASSPRVLARETQYF,TGTGCCAGCAGCCCGAGGGTCCTAGCAAGGGAGACCCAGTACTTC,.,TRBV7-2,.,TRBJ2-5
CSVLGLGTGPEAFF,TGCAGCGTTTTAGGGCTTGGGACAGGGCCTGAAGCTTTCTTT,once,TRBV29-1,TRBD1,TRBJ1-1
CAISEIGGVADGYTF,TGTGCCATCAGTGAGATCGGGGGGGTGGCTGATGGCTACACCTTC,few,TRBV10-3,.,TRBJ1-2
CASVGTAGGGQYF,TGTGCCAGCGTCGGGACAGCGGGTGGTGGGCAGTACTTC,few,TRBV6-1,.,TRBJ2-7
CAWSVLLVALMDEQYF,TGTGCCTGGAGTGTACTATTGGTAGCTCTGATGGACGAGCAGTACTTC,.,TRBV30,.,TRBJ2-7
CASSGYRSGGELFF,TGTGCCAGCAGTGGTTATAGGAGTGGCGGGGAGCTGTTTTTT,.,TRBV6-5,.,TRBJ2-2
CASSLRDRTSGNYEQFF,TGTGCCAGCAGCTTACGGGACCGGACTAGCGGGAACTATGAGCAGTTCTTC,.,TRBV11-2,TRBD2,TRBJ2-1
CASSRGVSGELFF,TGTGCCAGCAGCCGCGGGGTTAGCGGGGAGCTGTTTTTT,.,TRBV9,.,TRBJ2-2
CASSAEGQGSSPLHF,TGTGCCAGCAGCGCGGAGGGACAGGGGAGTTCACCCCTCCACTTT,.,TRBV11-2,TRBD1,TRBJ1-6
CATKVQGSSPLHF,TGTGCCACCAAGGTGCAGGGGAGTTCACCCCTCCACTTT,.,TRBV15,.,TRBJ1-6
CASSQVGQGAYGYTF,TGTGCCAGCAGCCAAGTCGGACAGGGGGCTTATGGCTACACCTTC,.,TRBV14,TRBD1,TRBJ1-2
CSVDPLDGSYGYTF,TGCAGCGTTGATCCCCTAGACGGGAGCTATGGCTACACCTTC,.,TRBV29-1,.,TRBJ1-2
CASSVGTSGVKPQETQYF,TGTGCCAGCAGCGTAGGGACTAGCGGGGTAAAACCCCAAGAGACCCAGTACTTC,.,TRBV9,TRBD2,TRBJ2-5
CASSLLSGLSEKLFF,TGCGCCAGCAGCTTGCTTTCAGGCCTGAGTGAAAAACTGTTTTTT,.,TRBV5-1,.,TRBJ1-4
CASSLGTSGTGELFF,TGCGCCAGCAGCTTGGGGACTAGCGGGACCGGGGAGCTGTTTTTT,.,TRBV5-1,TRBD2,TRBJ2-2
CASSSPTGGTEAFF,TGTGCCAGCAGCTCGCCCACAGGGGGCACTGAAGCTTTCTTT,.,TRBV7-9,TRBD1,TRBJ1-1
CASSYVGGGIEAFF,TGTGCCAGCAGTTACGTGGGGGGTGGCATTGAAGCTTTCTTT,once,TRBV6-5,.,TRBJ1-1
CASSSPYRENTEAFF,TGTGCCAGCAGCTCACCATACAGGGAGAACACTGAAGCTTTCTTT,once,TRBV7-9,.,TRBJ1-1
CASSQGITGGVNTEAFF,TGCGCCAGCAGCCAAGGAATCACAGGGGGCGTGAACACTGAAGCTTTCTTT,.,TRBV4-1,TRBD1,TRBJ1-1
CASSPGVREGYNEQFF,TGTGCCAGCAGCCCCGGGGTACGGGAGGGTTACAATGAGCAGTTCTTC,once,TRBV7-8,TRBD2,TRBJ2-1
CASSPGRGQGNQPQHF,TGTGCCAGCAGCCCCGGGCGGGGGCAGGGCAATCAGCCCCAGCATTTT,few,TRBV11-3,.,TRBJ1-5
CASSQTMSGGYEQYF,TGTGCCAGCAGCCAAACTATGTCAGGGGGCTACGAGCAGTACTTC,.,TRBV4-2,TRBD1,TRBJ2-7
CASTETGTGGNSPLHF,TGTGCCAGCACCGAAACCGGGACAGGGGGAAATTCACCCCTCCACTTT,.,TRBV5-5,TRBD1,TRBJ1-6
CASSPLRGGEETQYF,TGTGCCAGCTCCCCCCTCCGGGGGGGCGAAGAGACCCAGTACTTC,once,TRBV18,TRBD2,TRBJ2-5
CASSWGTSGSSEQYF,TGTGCCAGCAGTTGGGGGACTAGCGGGAGCAGCGAGCAGTACTTC,.,TRBV6-1,TRBD2,TRBJ2-7
CSSSPGQGSSNQPQHF,TGTTCCAGCAGCCCTGGACAGGGCTCTTCCAATCAGCCCCAGCATTTT,.,TRBV7-9,TRBD1,TRBJ1-5
CASSPQGGGSPLHF,TGTGCCAGCAGTCCACAGGGCGGTGGTTCACCCCTCCACTTT,.,TRBV27,.,TRBJ1-6
CASSFPGRLTEAFF,TGTGCCAGCAGTTTCCCCGGTCGACTCACTGAAGCTTTCTTT,.,TRBV27,.,TRBJ1-1
CASSKQGLAEAFF,TGTGCCAGTTCTAAACAGGGGCTTGCTGAAGCTTTCTTT,once,TRBV2,TRBD1,TRBJ1-1
CAWSVRGGRGNYGYTF,TGTGCCTGGAGTGTACGGGGGGGCAGGGGTAACTATGGCTACACCTTC,once,TRBV30,.,TRBJ1-2
CASSPQGNTEAFF,TGTGCCAGCAGCCCGCAGGGGAACACTGAAGCTTTCTTT,.,TRBV11-2,.,TRBJ1-1
CASRSTSSYEQYF,TGTGCCAGCAGATCGACTAGCTCCTACGAGCAGTACTTC,.,TRBV6-1,.,TRBJ2-7
CASSFRDRDVAFF,TGTGCCAGCAGCTTCCGGGACAGGGATGTAGCTTTCTTT,.,TRBV5-8,TRBD1,TRBJ1-1
CATSRATSVGEQYF,TGTGCCACCAGCAGAGCGACTAGCGTAGGCGAGCAGTACTTC,few,TRBV15,TRBD2,TRBJ2-7
CASRSYPLEGAPYF,TGTGCCAGCAGGAGTTACCCGCTTGAGGGGGCCCCGTATTTT,.,TRBV6-5,TRBD1,TRBJ2-3
CASSVSRGNEKLFF,TGTGCCAGCAGCGTAAGCAGGGGCAATGAAAAACTGTTTTTT,.,TRBV9,.,TRBJ1-4
CASSPRDREYGYTF,TGTGCCAGCAGCCCTCGCGACAGGGAGTATGGCTACACCTTC,few,TRBV4-2,TRBD1,TRBJ1-2
CAWDRGDTEAFF,TGTGCCTGGGACAGGGGGGACACTGAAGCTTTCTTT,.,TRBV30,TRBD1,TRBJ1-1
CASIPGGRSTEAFF,TGTGCCAGCATCCCTGGGGGCAGAAGCACTGAAGCTTTCTTT,.,TRBV6-1,.,TRBJ1-1
CASSLGGTSGGANEQYF,TGTGCCAGCAGCTTAGGCGGGACTAGCGGGGGGGCCAACGAGCAGTACTTC,.,TRBV7-2,TRBD2,TRBJ2-7